This TCR beta chain was captured in a study of blood T cell repertoires in COVID-19. Study details: The United States, Italy and Spain supplied acute and convalescent COVID-19 samples. Sample material is recorded as cDNA or gDNA derived from T cells, B-cell-depleted T cells, or PBMCs.

Original analysis: Amplification of reference gene primers provided the estimated nucleated cell counts. Measured with immunoSEQ multiplex PCR; TCRdb has only the in-frame clones, and not every one. V, J and clone size are taken as reported in that table, and D and trimming were inferred from the DNA itself. The sample records about 390,000 clones, about 87% being singletons. In Seattle, patients joined the study during active infection and were tracked longitudinally. Germline V CDR1 and CDR2: MNHEY, SMNVEV (reference sequence). V dropped 1 base and J dropped 0 bases, with 11 bases sitting between them. The CDR3 length is 16 residues.

The chain couples TRBV27 to TRBJ2-3; D unclear. The receptor's source is a woman in her sixties with COVID-19, enrolled during active disease. The sequenced sample was peripheral blood. CDR3 nucleotide sequence: TGTGCCAGCAGTTTATTGTCAGGCTCTAGCACAGATACGCAGTATTTT. It codes for CASSLLSGSSTDTQYF.